This T cell receptor (beta chain) was sequenced in a study of shared clonotypes between healthy human individuals. Measured with immunoSEQ multiplex PCR; TCRdb has only the in-frame clones, and not every one. The table shows some 2,000,000 clones, with around 96% occurring only once. Note on this clone: Its antigen is unknown.

The study's findings and limits: In contrast to clonotypes shared by all four donors, non-shared clonotypes had lower generation probabilities. Limitation of the genetic and exposure-history diversity represented came from the few donors.

CD45RO negativity and positive selection for CCR7 defined naive CD8 cells, a population that excluded terminally differentiated effector memory CD45RA+ cells. The sequenced sample was naive CD8+ T cells sorted from blood. The origin of this receptor is a man aged 18 to 35 in good health.

In DNA, the CDR3 is TGTGCCAGCAGCCCAAAGTACAGCGGACAAGAGACCCAGTACTTC. This gives the protein CASSPKYSGQETQYF. The chain combines TRBV11-2 with TRBJ2-5, with D possibly being TRBD2 (5 bases). The CDR3 loop spans 15 amino acids. V dropped 5 bases and J dropped 2 bases, with 15 bases sitting between them. Germline V gives CDR1 SGHAT, CDR2 FQNNGV.